This entry lists 28 T cell receptor beta chains sequenced from one sample in a study of blood T cell repertoires in COVID-19. Profiling relied on immunoSEQ multiplex PCR, and the TCRdb table lists in-frame clones only, not all of them. The sample contains approximately 94,000 clones, around 85% of which appear only once. Sequencing input: peripheral blood. These receptors all stem from a man aged 50 to 59 with active or convalescent COVID-19.

The V gene is TRBV4-1, the J gene TRBJ1-2; 7 nucleotides align to TRBD1. Trimming at V came to 4 bases and at J to 0 bases, leaving 2 bases not matched to a gene. The CDR3 spans 14 residues. Per germline, CDR1 MGHRA and CDR2 YSYEKL. The CDR3 DNA reads as TGCGCCAGCAGCCTGGGACAGCCTAACTATGGCTACACCTTC. This sequence encodes CASSLGQPNYGYTF.

The sample holds one count of this clone. The rearrangement uses TRBV30 and TRBJ1-4, with D hard to call. The V gene lost 2 bases and the J gene lost 0 bases, with 10 bases spanning the gap. The CDR3 length is 15 residues. CDR1 and CDR2 from the germline V gene are GTSNPN and SVGIG (reference sequence). This chain's CDR3 is CAWSRRAATNEKLFF. The DNA of the CDR3 is TGTGCCTGGAGTAGGAGGGCCGCAACTAATGAAAAACTGTTTTTT.

This clone was observed a few times. V gene TRBV5-4 combines with J gene TRBJ1-2; 9 bases align to TRBD1. Trimming removed 4 bases from V and 0 bases from J; junction bases left unmatched: 10. Germline assignment: CDR1 SGHNT and CDR2 YYREEE (reference sequence). There are 17 residues in the CDR3. CDR3 in DNA: TGTGCCAGCAGCCAGGGGACAGGGAGGGAAGCTAACTATGGCTACACCTTC. Protein: CASSQGTGREANYGYTF. The whole variable domain, remainder taken from reference TRBV5-4 and TRBJ1-2, is ETGVTQSPTHLIKTRGQQVTLRCSSQSGHNTVSWYQQALGQGPQFIFQYYREEENGRGNFPPRFSGLQFPNYSSELNVNALELDDSALYLCASSQGTGREANYGYTFGSGTRLTVV.

This clone came up once. This sequence joins TRBV2 and TRBJ1-3; the D gene is possibly TRBD1 (5 bases). Trimming stripped 10 bases from V and 0 bases from J, with 10 bases between. Germline-derived CDR1 and CDR2 are SNHLY and FYNNEI. The CDR3 consists of 13 residues. CDR3 nucleotides: TGTGCCACAACAGGTATCTCTGGAAACACCATATATTTT. It yields the protein CATTGISGNTIYF.

The genes are TRBV2 and TRBJ2-7; the D is unclear. The germline V gene encodes CDR1 SNHLY and CDR2 FYNNEI. Trimming took 3 bases from V and 0 from J, leaving 9 bases between them. The CDR3 has 14 amino acids. CDR3 sequence reads: CASSDGIDSYEQYF. In nucleotides, the CDR3 is TGTGCCAGCAGTGATGGCATTGACTCCTACGAGCAGTACTTC.

This rearrangement joins TRBV27 to TRBJ2-3, with D maybe TRBD2 (6 bases). Germline V gene data show CDR1 as MNHEY and CDR2 as SMNVEV (reference sequence). This CDR3 comprises 13 residues. Trimming shortened V by 8 bases and J by 1 base, and 10 bases separated the two germline ends. CDR3: CASGDWGTDTQYF. CDR3 coding DNA: TGTGCCAGCGGGGACTGGGGCACAGATACGCAGTATTTT.

The rearrangement joins TRBV28 to TRBJ2-3; TRBD2 is a possible D gene (5 bases). This CDR3 comprises 13 residues. Trimming took off 8 bases at V and 0 bases at J, with 9 bases between the two ends. CDR1 is MDHEN, CDR2 SYDVKM, per germline. CDR3 bases: TGTGCCAGCGGAGGTCTCAGCACAGATACGCAGTATTTT. Translation gives CASGGLSTDTQYF.

This rearrangement joins TRBV3-1 (or the pseudogene TRBV3-2) to TRBJ1-1; D possibly corresponds to TRBD1 (6 bases). CDR1 is LGHDT and CDR2 is YNNKEL in the germline V gene (reference sequence). Trimming stripped 0 bases from V and 8 bases from J, with 13 bases between. CDR3 length equals 14 residues. The CDR3 loop reads CASSQDHTGIEAFF. The CDR3 DNA follows: TGTGCCAGCAGCCAAGATCATACAGGGATAGAAGCTTTCTTT.

V is TRBV5-1 and J is TRBJ2-1; tentatively, D is TRBD2 (7 bases). This CDR3 has 16 residues. Germline CDR1 and CDR2: SGHRS and YFSETQ. Deletions cut 1 base from V and 4 bases from J, with 15 bases between. The CDR3 DNA sequence: TGCGCCAGCAGCTTGTCGAGGGGGGGATCGTACAATGAGCAGTTCTTC. Translated, it gives CASSLSRGGSYNEQFF. The full variable domain, completed using reference TRBV5-1 and TRBJ2-1, is KAGVTQTPRYLIKTRGQQVTLSCSPISGHRSVSWYQQTPGQGLQFLFEYFSETQRNKGNFPGRFSGRQFSNSRSEMNVSTLELGDSALYLCASSLSRGGSYNEQFFGPGTRLTVL.

This sequence joins TRBV9 and TRBJ2-5, with D possibly being TRBD2 (5 bases). This CDR3 region has 14 residues. The V end lost 1 base, the J end lost 4 bases, and 11 bases lay between the germline ends. Germline assignment: CDR1 SGDLS and CDR2 YYNGEE. CDR3 sequence reads: CASSVQGLGETQYF. CDR3 sequence (DNA): TGTGCCAGCAGCGTACAAGGACTTGGAGAGACCCAGTACTTC.

This sequence joins TRBV27 and TRBJ1-6, with 8 positions matching TRBD1. CDR1 and CDR2 from the germline V gene are MNHEY and SMNVEV (reference sequence). Unmatched junction bases numbered 4, after V lost 6 bases and J lost 6 bases. The CDR3 consists of 14 residues. In DNA form, the CDR3 reads TGTGCCAGCAGACCGGGACAGGTTAATTCACCCCTCCACTTT. Translated: CASRPGQVNSPLHF.

The V call is TRBV27, the J call TRBJ1-1; the D gene is possibly TRBD1 (5 bases). Between the trimmed V and J ends, which lost 5 bases and 11 bases, there was a span of 18 bases. Germline V gene sequence: CDR1 MNHEY, CDR2 SMNVEV (reference sequence). This CDR3 is built from 13 residues. This CDR3 reads CASSPRGSGRAFF. CDR3 sequence (DNA): TGTGCCAGCAGTCCAAGGGGCTCGGGGAGGGCTTTCTTT.

The chain carries TRBV7-9 and TRBJ2-1, with D possibly TRBD2 on 5 matching bases. The ends were cut back, 6 bases at V and 12 bases at J, with 27 bases in the middle. The germline V gene encodes CDR1 SEHNR and CDR2 FQNEAQ (reference sequence). The CDR3 length is 16 residues. For the CDR3, the DNA is TGTGCCAGCAGTAGTGGCGGGCACGCCCTCCTGCGAGGGCAGTTCTTC. Translating gives CASSSGGHALLRGQFF.

The chain is built from TRBV2 and TRBJ1-1; D gene uncertain. V was shortened by 10 bases and J by 5 bases, with 17 bases between the two germline ends. Germline values: CDR1 SNHLY, CDR2 FYNNEI. CDR3 length: 13 amino acids. In DNA, the CDR3 is TGTGCCACCTTGTCTGGAGGAAGGACTGAAGCTTTCTTT. Its protein product is CATLSGGRTEAFF.

The rearrangement uses TRBV24-1 and TRBJ2-7; TRBD1 agrees at 9 bases. V shed 2 bases and J 6 bases; nucleotides not matched to a gene: 10. The germline gives CDR1 KGHDR, CDR2 SFDVKD. CDR3 length: 16 residues. As DNA, the CDR3 is TGTGCCACCAGTGATTCGAGACAGGGGGTGTTTGGCGAGCAGTACTTC. Protein: CATSDSRQGVFGEQYF.

The chain has TRBV4-1 and TRBJ2-2, with TRBD1 matching 8 bases. This CDR3 spans 17 amino acids. After removal of 0 bases from V and 4 bases from J, the junction contained 7 bases not matched to a gene. Germline loops: CDR1 MGHRA, CDR2 YSYEKL. The CDR3 region has the DNA TGCGCCAGCAGCCAAGAGCATCAGGGGGCCCCCACCGGGGAGCTGTTTTTT. Translating it yields CASSQEHQGAPTGELFF.

This chain links TRBV4-1 with TRBJ2-5; D uncertain. Germline V gene lookup returns CDR1 MGHRA and CDR2 YSYEKL. The CDR3 consists of 13 residues. Trimming pared 0 bases from V and 7 bases from J, leaving 9 bases between. This chain's CDR3 is CASSQDRLGTQYF. The CDR3 bases are TGCGCCAGCAGCCAAGACAGGCTTGGGACCCAGTACTTC.

V usage is TRBV3-1 (or the pseudogene TRBV3-2) and J usage is TRBJ2-7; TRBD2 matches at 7 bases. CDR1 and CDR2 (germline): LGHDT, YNNKEL (reference sequence). V lost 4 bases, J lost 0 bases, and 9 bases stayed unmatched. The CDR3 sequence is 16 residues long. This chain's CDR3 is CASSPRGAGSSYEQYF. The CDR3 DNA follows: TGTGCCAGCAGCCCCCGGGGAGCGGGGAGCTCCTACGAGCAGTACTTC.

This sequence joins TRBV3-1 (or the pseudogene TRBV3-2) and TRBJ2-7; D remains unclear. CDR3 length equals 13 residues. Between the trimmed V and J ends, which lost 0 bases and 4 bases, there was a span of 7 bases. Germline lookup yields CDR1 LGHDT and CDR2 YNNKEL (reference sequence). CDR3 sequence reads: CASSQDLVYEQYF. CDR3 bases: TGTGCCAGCAGCCAAGATCTCGTGTACGAGCAGTACTTC.

The chain couples TRBV19 to TRBJ1-1, with D uncertain. CDR1 LNHDA and CDR2 SQIVND come from the germline V gene (reference sequence). Trimming took 5 bases from V and 1 from J, leaving 14 bases between them. CDR3 size: 15 residues. The CDR3 sequence: CASSVHYRGNTEAFF. DNA of the CDR3: TGTGCCAGTAGTGTACACTATCGGGGGAACACTGAAGCTTTCTTT.

The chain carries TRBV29-1 and TRBJ1-2, with D tentatively TRBD1 (5 bases). The CDR3 loop spans 13 amino acids. CDR1 is SQVTM and CDR2 is ANQGSEA in the germline V gene. V lost 4 bases, J lost 3 bases, and 12 bases lay in between. CDR3 DNA: TGCAGCGTTGGGTACAGGCCAGACTATGGCTACACCTTC. It is translated as CSVGYRPDYGYTF.

As concerns this clone: At one boundary the junction diverges from the germline segment, which might be a read error. The rearrangement links TRBV11-2 to TRBJ2-1, with 7 bases fitting TRBD1. The CDR3 is made up of 14 amino acids. CDR1 and CDR2 from the germline V gene are SGHAT and FQNNGV. The CDR3 bases are TGTGCCAGCAGCCTAGACAGGGATCGCAATGAGCAGTTCTTC. It specifies CASSLDRDRNEQFF.

The chain uses TRBV7-9 and TRBJ1-4; 9 positions agree with TRBD1. CDR3 length: 15 residues. The germline V gene has CDR1 SEHNR and CDR2 FQNEAQ (reference sequence). Unmatched junction bases numbered 6, after V lost 5 bases and J lost 5 bases. The CDR3 nucleotides read TGTGCCAGCAGCCTGTCGGGACAGGGAAATGAAAAACTGTTTTTT. This sequence encodes CASSLSGQGNEKLFF.

The sample holds a few counts of this clone. This chain uses TRBV7-2 with TRBJ1-2; tentatively, D is TRBD1 (5 bases). Trimming pared 5 bases from V and 2 bases from J, leaving 15 bases between. Germline V gene sequence: CDR1 SGHTA, CDR2 FQGNSA. This CDR3 is built from 15 residues. The CDR3 region has the DNA TGTGCCAGCAGCCTGCTTTGGGGGGAGAACTATGGCTACACCTTC. Translation: CASSLLWGENYGYTF.

This clone was recorded once. The chain is built from TRBV5-1 and TRBJ1-1, with D possibly TRBD1 on 5 matching bases. The V end was cut by 7 bases, the J end by 0 bases, with 16 bases between. CDR1 is SGHRS, CDR2 YFSETQ, per germline. This CDR3 contains 15 residues. CDR3 in amino acids: CASQGADRLNTEAFF. Written as DNA, the CDR3 is TGCGCCAGCCAAGGGGCCGACAGACTGAACACTGAAGCTTTCTTT.

The chain links TRBV6-5 to TRBJ2-5, with D maybe TRBD2 (5 bases). The CDR3 runs to 14 residues. Deletions cut 4 bases from V and 4 bases from J, with 13 bases between. Germline V gene data show CDR1 as MNHEY and CDR2 as SVGAGI. Here the CDR3 DNA reads TGTGCCAGCAGTTCCCGCTTCGAGGGAGAGACCCAGTACTTC. Translating gives CASSSRFEGETQYF.

Here the CDR3 DNA reads TGTGCCAGCAGCTTGGACACGGGGGGCAGTGGCTACACCTTC. Its translation: CASSLDTGGSGYTF. The chain links TRBV5-5 to TRBJ1-2; possibly TRBD1 for D (6 bases). Trimming cost V 0 bases and J 7 bases, with 13 bases left between them. CDR3 size: 14 residues. The germline V gene has CDR1 SGHKS and CDR2 YYEKEE (reference sequence).

The chain is built from TRBV3-1 (or the pseudogene TRBV3-2) and TRBJ2-1; 9 bases line up with TRBD2. CDR1 and CDR2 from the germline V gene are LGHDT and YNNKEL (reference sequence). With V trimmed by 6 bases and J by 7 bases, 10 bases remained unmatched. The CDR3 sequence is 15 residues long. The CDR3: CASSLRGLAYNEQFF. The CDR3 DNA follows: TGTGCCAGCAGTCTAAGGGGACTAGCATATAATGAGCAGTTCTTC.